This T cell receptor beta chain was recorded in a study of patients and donors after allogeneic stem cell transplantation. Germline CDR1 SGDLS, CDR2 YYNGEE. CDR3 length: 15 amino acids. V was trimmed by 0 bases and J by 6 bases, leaving 14 bases between them. TCRdb re-called the RT-PCR reads with MiXCR, one entry per CDR3 protein. The sample has fewer than 60,000 distinct CDR3 sequences; 10% to 15% are singletons. The receptor's source is a human donor who was either an allogeneic HSCT recipient or a stem cell or donor lymphocyte infusion donor (not recorded which). It is not recorded whose cells these are; they may come from a transplant donor. Sequencing was done on a sample of blood, either unsorted or a sorted T cell fraction (not recorded which). V usage is TRBV9 and J usage is TRBJ2-3; TRBD2 is a possible D gene (5 bases). CDR3 amino acids: CASSVATWSGDTQYF. CDR3 DNA sequence: TGTGCCAGCAGCGTAGCTACGTGGTCGGGGGATACGCAGTATTTT.